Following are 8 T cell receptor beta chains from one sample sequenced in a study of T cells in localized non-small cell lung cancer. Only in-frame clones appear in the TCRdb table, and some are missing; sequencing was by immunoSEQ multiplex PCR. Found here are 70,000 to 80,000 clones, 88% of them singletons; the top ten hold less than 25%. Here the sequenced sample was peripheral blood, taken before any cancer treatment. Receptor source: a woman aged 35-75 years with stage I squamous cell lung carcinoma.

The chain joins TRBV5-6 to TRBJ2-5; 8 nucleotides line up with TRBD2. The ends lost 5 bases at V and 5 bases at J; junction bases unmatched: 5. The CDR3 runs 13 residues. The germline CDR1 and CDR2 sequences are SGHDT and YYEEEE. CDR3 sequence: CASSTIAGETQYF. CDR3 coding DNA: TGTGCCAGCAGTACTATAGCGGGGGAGACCCAGTACTTC.

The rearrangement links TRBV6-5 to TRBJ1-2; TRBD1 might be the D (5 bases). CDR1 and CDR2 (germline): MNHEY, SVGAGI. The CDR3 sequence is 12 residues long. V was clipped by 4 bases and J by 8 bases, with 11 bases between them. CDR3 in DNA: TGTGCCAGCAGTTCAGGGCTTTGGGGCTACACCTTC. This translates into CASSSGLWGYTF.

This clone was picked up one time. The CDR3 nucleotides read TGTGCCAGCAGTAGGGACAGGGGTAGGACTGAAGCTTTCTTT. Translating it yields CASSRDRGRTEAFF. The chain combines TRBV6-1 with TRBJ1-1, with TRBD1 identical over 10 bases. The V gene end was trimmed by 5 bases and the J gene end by 5 bases; junction bases not matched to a gene: 5. Germline assignment: CDR1 MNHNS and CDR2 SASEGT. The CDR3 extends over 14 amino acids.

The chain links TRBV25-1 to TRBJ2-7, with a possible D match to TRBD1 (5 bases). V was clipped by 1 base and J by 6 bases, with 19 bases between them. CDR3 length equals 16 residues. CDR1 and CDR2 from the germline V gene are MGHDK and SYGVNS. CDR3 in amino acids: CASSEFLAGSKLEQYF. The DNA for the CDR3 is TGTGCCAGCAGTGAATTTTTGGCAGGGTCAAAGCTCGAGCAGTACTTC.

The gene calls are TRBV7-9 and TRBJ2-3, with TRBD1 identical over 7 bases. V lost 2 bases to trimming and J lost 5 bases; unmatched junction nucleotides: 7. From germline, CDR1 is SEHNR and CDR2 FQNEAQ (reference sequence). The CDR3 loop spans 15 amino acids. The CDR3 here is CASSLLPTGVDTQYF. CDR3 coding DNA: TGTGCCAGCAGCTTATTACCCACAGGGGTAGATACGCAGTATTTT.

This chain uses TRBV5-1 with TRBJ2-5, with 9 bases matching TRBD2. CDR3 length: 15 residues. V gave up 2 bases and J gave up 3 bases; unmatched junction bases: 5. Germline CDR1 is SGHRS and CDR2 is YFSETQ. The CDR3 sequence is CASSFRGGVEETQYF. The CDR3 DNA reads TGCGCCAGCAGCTTCCGCGGGGGGGTTGAAGAGACCCAGTACTTC.

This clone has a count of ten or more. The CDR3 nucleotides read TGTGCCTGGAGGACCAACAGGGGTAGCTACACCTTC. Its translation: CAWRTNRGSYTF. This chain uses TRBV30 with TRBJ1-2; 7 nucleotides line up with TRBD1. Trimming removed 3 bases from V and 9 bases from J; junction bases left unmatched: 7. CDR1 and CDR2 from the germline V gene are GTSNPN and SVGIG (reference sequence). The length of the CDR3 is 12 residues.

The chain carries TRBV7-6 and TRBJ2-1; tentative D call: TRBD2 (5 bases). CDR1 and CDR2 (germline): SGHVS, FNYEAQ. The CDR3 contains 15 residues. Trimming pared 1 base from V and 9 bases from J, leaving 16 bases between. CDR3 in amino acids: CASSLGTPGVGEQFF. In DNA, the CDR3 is TGTGCCAGCAGCTTAGGGACCCCCGGGGTCGGTGAGCAGTTCTTC.